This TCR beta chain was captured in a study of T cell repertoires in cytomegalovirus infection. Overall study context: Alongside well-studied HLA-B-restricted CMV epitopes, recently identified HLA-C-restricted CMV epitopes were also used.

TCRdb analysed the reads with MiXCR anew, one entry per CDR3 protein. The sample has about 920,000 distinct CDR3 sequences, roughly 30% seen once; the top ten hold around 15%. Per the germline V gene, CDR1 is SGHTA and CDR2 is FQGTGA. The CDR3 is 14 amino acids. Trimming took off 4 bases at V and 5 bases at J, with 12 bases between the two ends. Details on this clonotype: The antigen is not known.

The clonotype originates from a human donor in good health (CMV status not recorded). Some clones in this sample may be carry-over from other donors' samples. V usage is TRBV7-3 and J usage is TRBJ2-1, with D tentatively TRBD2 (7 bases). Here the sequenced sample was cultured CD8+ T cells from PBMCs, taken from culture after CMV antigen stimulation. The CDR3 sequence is CASSSGGPNNEQFF. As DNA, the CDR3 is TGTGCCAGCAGCTCGGGGGGCCCAAACAATGAGCAGTTCTTC.